Listed below are T cell receptor beta chains from one sample, sequenced in a study of cytomegalovirus exposure and HLA in healthy donors. The protocol was immunoSEQ multiplex PCR, while the TCRdb copy is restricted to in-frame clones and leaves out a portion. The table shows 90,000 to 100,000 clones, with 69% occurring only once. Sequences were obtained from PBMCs. Receptor source: a female donor in good health and CMV-seronegative. Both conserved end residues are part of each CDR3. A D gene is named only where the DNA matches it firmly. Size is omitted from some rows. Given values are once, few, many or a class for expanded clones.

cdr3_nt: TGCAGTGCTGGGGGGGAAGAGCAGTACTTC
cdr3_aa: CSAGGEEQYF
j_call: TRBJ2-7
v_call: TRBV20-1
d_call: TRBD2
clone_size: -

cdr3_nt: TGTGCCATCAGCCCTAGCGGGATGAGGGACACCGGGGAGCTGTTTTTT
cdr3_aa: CAISPSGMRDTGELFF
j_call: TRBJ2-2
v_call: TRBV10-3
d_call: TRBD2
clone_size: -

cdr3_nt: TGTGCCAGCAGTCCACTCCCACAGGGGACTTACTATGGCTACACCTTC
cdr3_aa: CASSPLPQGTYYGYTF
j_call: TRBJ1-2
v_call: TRBV6-6
d_call: TRBD1
clone_size: few

cdr3_nt: TGTGCCACCAAACGGGAGAGCGCAGATACGCAGTATTTT
cdr3_aa: CATKRESADTQYF
j_call: TRBJ2-3
v_call: TRBV6-5
d_call: -
clone_size: -

cdr3_nt: TGTGCCAGCAGTTACCTTGGGGGCAGGGGGAGCTATGGCTACACCTTC
cdr3_aa: CASSYLGGRGSYGYTF
j_call: TRBJ1-2
v_call: TRBV6-5
d_call: TRBD1
clone_size: -

cdr3_nt: TGCAGCGTTCCCGGGACAGTGAACACTGAAGCTTTCTTT
cdr3_aa: CSVPGTVNTEAFF
j_call: TRBJ1-1
v_call: TRBV29-1
d_call: TRBD1
clone_size: -

cdr3_nt: TGTGCCAGCAGTTACAAGCGGGGGACCACAGATACGCAGTATTTT
cdr3_aa: CASSYKRGTTDTQYF
j_call: TRBJ2-3
v_call: TRBV6-5
d_call: TRBD2
clone_size: -

cdr3_nt: TGTGCCAGCAGCCAACGAACGGAGGGCACTGAAGCTTTCTTT
cdr3_aa: CASSQRTEGTEAFF
j_call: TRBJ1-1
v_call: TRBV27
d_call: -
clone_size: -

cdr3_nt: TGCGCCAGCAGTGATTGGGGGCTCTCCTACAATGAGCAGTTCTTC
cdr3_aa: CASSDWGLSYNEQFF
j_call: TRBJ2-1
v_call: TRBV10-1
d_call: -
clone_size: -

cdr3_nt: TGCGCCAGCAGCCGAGGACAGGGAAACACTGAAGCTTTCTTT
cdr3_aa: CASSRGQGNTEAFF
j_call: TRBJ1-1
v_call: TRBV4-1
d_call: TRBD1
clone_size: -

cdr3_nt: TGTGCCAGCAGCTTGGGGTCTAGCGGCTACACCTTC
cdr3_aa: CASSLGSSGYTF
j_call: TRBJ1-2
v_call: TRBV5-6
d_call: -
clone_size: -

cdr3_nt: TGCGCCAGCAGCTTGGTAACAGGGGAAGGGAATGAGCAGTTCTTC
cdr3_aa: CASSLVTGEGNEQFF
j_call: TRBJ2-1
v_call: TRBV5-1
d_call: TRBD1
clone_size: -

cdr3_nt: TGTGCCAGCAGCCGGTCCCGGGACAGGGGGTGGGACACCGGGGAGCTGTTTTTT
cdr3_aa: CASSRSRDRGWDTGELFF
j_call: TRBJ2-2
v_call: TRBV4-2
d_call: TRBD1
clone_size: once

cdr3_nt: TGTGCCAGCAGTGCCGGGACAGGGAACACCGGGGAGCTGTTTTTT
cdr3_aa: CASSAGTGNTGELFF
j_call: TRBJ2-2
v_call: TRBV6-1
d_call: TRBD1
clone_size: -

cdr3_nt: TGTGCCAGCAGCGTAGGCCTGGACAGGGCCACAGATACGCAGTATTTT
cdr3_aa: CASSVGLDRATDTQYF
j_call: TRBJ2-3
v_call: TRBV9
d_call: TRBD1
clone_size: -

cdr3_nt: TGTGCCAGCACCCCACGGGGGGGCACTGAAGCTTTCTTT
cdr3_aa: CASTPRGGTEAFF
j_call: TRBJ1-1
v_call: TRBV27
d_call: -
clone_size: -

cdr3_nt: TGTGCCAGCAAGAAGACCGGGACAGGGCCGGAGCAGTACTTC
cdr3_aa: CASKKTGTGPEQYF
j_call: TRBJ2-7
v_call: TRBV6-6
d_call: TRBD1
clone_size: -

cdr3_nt: TGCGCCAGCAGTGAGACCAGCGGGGGTCGACAGACCCAGTACTTC
cdr3_aa: CASSETSGGRQTQYF
j_call: TRBJ2-5
v_call: TRBV10-1
d_call: TRBD2
clone_size: -

cdr3_nt: TGTGCCATCAGCGGACTAGCGGGCAGCACAGATACGCAGTATTTT
cdr3_aa: CAISGLAGSTDTQYF
j_call: TRBJ2-3
v_call: TRBV10-3
d_call: TRBD2
clone_size: few

cdr3_nt: TGTGCCAGCAGCTGGGGACAGGAATTAGGGGATACGCAGTATTTT
cdr3_aa: CASSWGQELGDTQYF
j_call: TRBJ2-3
v_call: TRBV5-4
d_call: TRBD1
clone_size: once

cdr3_nt: TGCAGCGTAAGCGGGAGGGTCACAGATACGCAGTATTTT
cdr3_aa: CSVSGRVTDTQYF
j_call: TRBJ2-3
v_call: TRBV29-1
d_call: TRBD2
clone_size: -

cdr3_nt: TGTGCCAGCAGCCTGTTCAGGGGCGGCCTAGACTACAATGAGCAGTTCTTC
cdr3_aa: CASSLFRGGLDYNEQFF
j_call: TRBJ2-1
v_call: TRBV5-8
d_call: -
clone_size: -

cdr3_nt: TGTGCCAGCCTCCAGGGCGGGGGCACTAGCACTGAAGCTTTCTTT
cdr3_aa: CASLQGGGTSTEAFF
j_call: TRBJ1-1
v_call: TRBV28
d_call: -
clone_size: -

cdr3_nt: TGTGCCAGTAGTATTGGACCACAGGGTGTCGCTGAAGCTTTCTTT
cdr3_aa: CASSIGPQGVAEAFF
j_call: TRBJ1-1
v_call: TRBV19
d_call: -
clone_size: once

cdr3_nt: TGCGCCAGCAGCTTGAACAGCGGGGGGCCAGATACGCAGTATTTT
cdr3_aa: CASSLNSGGPDTQYF
j_call: TRBJ2-3
v_call: TRBV5-1
d_call: TRBD2
clone_size: few

cdr3_nt: TGCGCCAGCAGCCAGGGGACAGCGCCCACCCCGAACACTGAAGCTTTCTTT
cdr3_aa: CASSQGTAPTPNTEAFF
j_call: TRBJ1-1
v_call: TRBV4-3
d_call: TRBD1
clone_size: -

cdr3_nt: TGTGCCAGCAGTTTGGGGGGGGCCAAAAACATTCAGTACTTC
cdr3_aa: CASSLGGAKNIQYF
j_call: TRBJ2-4
v_call: TRBV28
d_call: TRBD2
clone_size: once

cdr3_nt: TGTGCCAGCACCACCCGGGACAGGGACAACTATGGCTACACCTTC
cdr3_aa: CASTTRDRDNYGYTF
j_call: TRBJ1-2
v_call: TRBV4-2
d_call: TRBD1
clone_size: -

cdr3_nt: TGCAGCGCCCCCAAAGCGGGGGGATACAATGAGCAGTTCTTC
cdr3_aa: CSAPKAGGYNEQFF
j_call: TRBJ2-1
v_call: TRBV29-1
d_call: TRBD2
clone_size: -

cdr3_nt: TGTGCCAGCATAGTTCGCCAAGAGACCCAGTACTTC
cdr3_aa: CASIVRQETQYF
j_call: TRBJ2-5
v_call: TRBV9
d_call: -
clone_size: -

cdr3_nt: TGTGCCAGCAGTGAATTTCGGACAGGGTTTACTGAAGCTTTCTTT
cdr3_aa: CASSEFRTGFTEAFF
j_call: TRBJ1-1
v_call: TRBV25-1
d_call: TRBD1
clone_size: -

cdr3_nt: TGTGCCAGCAGGCGGGGACAGGGCGCGGCCTCAGATACGCAGTATTTT
cdr3_aa: CASRRGQGAASDTQYF
j_call: TRBJ2-3
v_call: TRBV6-6
d_call: TRBD1
clone_size: -

cdr3_nt: TGTGCCAGCAGCCGCTCCTCGCTGAACACCGAGCAGTACTTC
cdr3_aa: CASSRSSLNTEQYF
j_call: TRBJ2-7
v_call: TRBV7-9
d_call: -
clone_size: few

cdr3_nt: TGCAGCGTTCGACAGGGGGAGTTTTACGAGCAGTACTTC
cdr3_aa: CSVRQGEFYEQYF
j_call: TRBJ2-7
v_call: TRBV29-1
d_call: TRBD1
clone_size: once

cdr3_nt: TGTGCCAGCAGCTTTCAGGGTCATGGCTACACCTTC
cdr3_aa: CASSFQGHGYTF
j_call: TRBJ1-2
v_call: TRBV5-8
d_call: -
clone_size: -

cdr3_nt: TGTGCCACCGGGGGGGACAGTCCTTACACTGAAGCTTTCTTT
cdr3_aa: CATGGDSPYTEAFF
j_call: TRBJ1-1
v_call: TRBV2
d_call: TRBD1
clone_size: -

cdr3_nt: TGTGCCAGCACCTTCCTTGAGGCTCCCGGGGAGACCCAGTACTTC
cdr3_aa: CASTFLEAPGETQYF
j_call: TRBJ2-5
v_call: TRBV5-6
d_call: -
clone_size: -

cdr3_nt: TGTGCCAGCAGTCAAAAGACAGGGGGCACATATGGCTACACCTTC
cdr3_aa: CASSQKTGGTYGYTF
j_call: TRBJ1-2
v_call: TRBV27
d_call: TRBD1
clone_size: -